A single sample gave rise to the 6 T cell receptor beta chains below, sequenced in a study of cytomegalovirus exposure and HLA in healthy donors. 60 Vbeta and 13 Jbeta primers were used in PCR. Method: immunoSEQ multiplex PCR; TCRdb's copy keeps in-frame clones and lacks some. The sample shows over 130,000 clones, 82% of them seen only once. Sample: PBMCs. The source is a young man in good health and CMV-seropositive.

V usage is TRBV4-2 and J usage is TRBJ2-3, with 8 positions matching TRBD2. This CDR3 comprises 15 residues. CDR1 and CDR2 (germline): LGHNA, YNFKEQ. V shed 0 bases and J 6 bases; nucleotides not matched to a gene: 5. CDR3 sequence reads: CASSQETSVQDTQYF. DNA for the CDR3: TGTGCCAGCAGCCAAGAGACTAGCGTTCAGGATACGCAGTATTTT.

This rearrangement joins TRBV5-1 to TRBJ2-3, with D possibly matching TRBD2 (7 bases). Trimming took off 4 bases at V and 3 bases at J, with 18 bases between the two ends. CDR3 size: 16 residues. Looked up from germline, CDR1 is SGHRS and CDR2 is YFSETQ. CDR3 protein: CASSLLGGGRTDTQYF. CDR3 sequence (DNA): TGCGCCAGCAGCCTGTTAGGGGGGGGGCGTACAGATACGCAGTATTTT.

This clone occurred a few times. The chain is built from TRBV6-5 and TRBJ1-4, with TRBD1 identical over 7 bases. CDR1 and CDR2 (germline): MNHEY, SVGAGI. The CDR3 runs to 14 residues. V shed 8 bases and J 8 bases; nucleotides not matched to a gene: 11. The CDR3 loop is CASGPTGAVEKLFF. The CDR3 DNA is TGTGCCAGCGGCCCAACAGGGGCGGTAGAAAAACTGTTTTTT.

The V and J genes are TRBV2 and TRBJ2-2; 9 positions agree with TRBD1. This CDR3 region has 15 residues. With V trimmed by 5 bases and J by 5 bases, 6 bases remained unmatched. Germline-derived CDR1 and CDR2 are SNHLY and FYNNEI. CDR3 DNA sequence: TGTGCCAGCAGTCTGATGACAGGGGGAACCGGGGAGCTGTTTTTT. Translating it yields CASSLMTGGTGELFF.

The chain's CDR3 is CASSEPGQADYYYNSPLHF. The DNA of the CDR3 is TGTGCCAGTAGTGAGCCGGGACAGGCAGACTATTACTATAATTCACCCCTCCACTTT. This chain links TRBV19 with TRBJ1-6; 8 nucleotides align to TRBD1. V dropped 5 bases and J dropped 3; count of bases not matched to a gene: 15. Germline V gives CDR1 LNHDA, CDR2 SQIVND (reference sequence). The CDR3 consists of 19 residues.

The V gene is TRBV5-5, the J gene TRBJ1-2, with TRBD1 matching over 7 bases. Looked up from germline, CDR1 is SGHKS and CDR2 is YYEKEE (reference sequence). The V segment lost 2 bases and the J segment 8 bases; nucleotides outside the gene matches: 3. This CDR3 spans 12 amino acids. The CDR3 DNA reads TGTGCCAGCAGCTTTGGGACAGTCGGCTACACCTTC. Translated, it gives CASSFGTVGYTF.